The 21 T cell receptor beta chains given below trace back to one sample, sequenced in a study of molecular identifiers for immune sequencing clone quantification. A single record per CDR3 protein comes from TCRdb applying MiXCR to the PCR reads. Of 300,000 to 400,000 distinct CDR3 sequences listed, about a quarter are singletons. Sequencing was performed on naive CD8+ T cells from blood, with Jurkat cell RNA spiked in. Subset defined: FACS-sorted CD8+CD4-CCR7+CD45RA+ naive T cells. All receptors come from a human donor in good health. Some libraries in this study had Jurkat cell RNA spiked in.

This clonotype has a handful of counts. The chain has TRBV7-8 and TRBJ1-5; 7 bases match TRBD1. The CDR3 extends over 15 amino acids. Germline V lookup: CDR1 SGHVS, CDR2 FQNEAQ. V shed 0 bases and J 6 bases; nucleotides not matched to a gene: 5. CDR3 DNA: TGTGCCAGCAGCTTAGCGGAGGGGGCATTTCAGCCCCAGCATTTT. Its translation is CASSLAEGAFQPQHF. Variable domain in full (rest from reference TRBV7-8 and TRBJ1-5): GAGVSQSPRYKVAKRGQDVALRCDPISGHVSLFWYQQALGQGPEFLTYFQNEAQLDKSGLPSDRFFAERPEGSVSTLKIQRTQQEDSAVYLCASSLAEGAFQPQHFGDGTRLSIL.

Note on this clonotype: Germline is not matched at one junction end, which may reflect a read error. The chain uses TRBV19 and TRBJ2-1, with D possibly being TRBD2 (6 bases). This CDR3 contains 15 residues. CDR1 and CDR2 from the germline V gene are LNHDA and SQIVND (reference sequence). The CDR3 region has the DNA TGTGCCAGTAGTATGACCGGGAGTCCAAACAATGAGCAGGTCTTC. This sequence encodes CASSMTGSPNNEQVF.

V usage is TRBV13 and J usage is TRBJ2-7; TRBD2 agrees at 8 bases. The length of the CDR3 is 15 residues. CDR1 PRHDT and CDR2 FYEKMQ come from the germline V gene (reference sequence). V trimming: 4 bases; J trimming: 5 bases; junction bases outside the gene matches: 10. The CDR3 DNA reads TGTGCCAGCAGCTCAGGCGGGGGCGGGAGGAACGAGCAGTACTTC. Translating it yields CASSSGGGGRNEQYF.

The V and J genes are TRBV6-6 and TRBJ2-7, with TRBD1 as a possible D gene (6 bases). V was pared by 0 bases and J by 2 bases, with 14 bases between. The CDR3 is made up of 16 amino acids. Per the germline V gene, CDR1 is MNHNY and CDR2 is SVGAGI (reference sequence). CDR3 region: CASSYSKSRGTYEQYF. DNA of the CDR3: TGTGCCAGCAGTTACTCGAAAAGCAGGGGCACCTACGAGCAGTACTTC.

As concerns this clonotype: A much more abundant neighbour one base away suggests this may be a read error. The rearrangement uses TRBV13 and TRBJ1-3; no clear D. The CDR3 runs 16 residues. The ends were cut back, 7 bases at V and 0 bases at J, with 16 bases in the middle. CDR1 and CDR2 (germline): PRHDT, FYEKMQ (reference sequence). The CDR3 region is CASNFSQLYSGNTIYF. The CDR3 coding sequence is TGTGCCAGCAACTTCTCACAGTTATACTCTGGAAACACCATATATTTT.

This clonotype was picked up a small number of times. For the CDR3, the DNA is TGCGCCAGCAGCCAAGATATGGGTAGGGTCTACGAGCAGTACTTC. This translates into CASSQDMGRVYEQYF. The chain joins TRBV4-3 to TRBJ2-7, with D unclear. Germline-derived CDR1 and CDR2 are LGHNA and YSLEER. Between the trimmed V and J ends, which lost 0 bases and 3 bases, there was a span of 12 bases. The CDR3 is made up of 15 amino acids.

This clonotype was picked up a small number of times. The chain employs TRBV28 and TRBJ1-2; TRBD1 aligns across 7 bases. The V gene's germline CDR1 is MDHEN and CDR2 SYDVKM. After removal of 3 bases from V and 5 bases from J, the junction contained 9 bases not matched to a gene. This CDR3 comprises 15 residues. The CDR3 DNA sequence: TGTGCCAGCAGTTTCGACCGGACAGGATCATATGGCTACACCTTC. Its translation: CASSFDRTGSYGYTF.

The table lists this clonotype with many counts. The V and J genes are TRBV24-1 and TRBJ2-3, with no clear D. The V and J ends lost 3 bases and 0 bases respectively, with 6 bases between them. The CDR3 runs 14 residues. Germline assignment: CDR1 KGHDR and CDR2 SFDVKD. The CDR3 sequence: CATSDGVSTDTQYF. Here the CDR3 DNA reads TGTGCCACCAGTGATGGAGTTAGCACAGATACGCAGTATTTT.

This clonotype has more than one count but fewer than ten. This chain links TRBV10-3 with TRBJ2-7; 9 positions agree with TRBD2. In germline, CDR1 is ENHRY, CDR2 SYGVKD. The CDR3 extends over 17 amino acids. V dropped 0 bases and J dropped 3; count of bases not matched to a gene: 9. The CDR3 DNA sequence: TGTGCCATCAGTGAGTCGTCGATCCAGCGGGGGGACTACGAGCAGTACTTC. Translating it yields CAISESSIQRGDYEQYF.

About this clonotype itself: This may arise from a read error, as a much more abundant clone is one base away. The chain is built from TRBV9 and TRBJ1-1, with D possibly matching TRBD1 (6 bases). Looked up from germline, CDR1 is SGDLS and CDR2 is YYNGEE. This CDR3 region has 15 residues. The CDR3 DNA is TGTGCCAGCAGCGTAGGTGACGGGGGCCTAACTGAAGCTTCCTTT. It yields the protein CASSVGDGGLTEASF.

For this clonotype: At one end, the junction sequence differs from germline, possibly due to a read error. The chain couples TRBV5-1 to TRBJ2-6; no clear D. The germline CDR1 and CDR2 sequences are SGHRS and YFSETQ. CDR3 size: 15 residues. For the CDR3, the DNA is TGCTCCAGCAACTCCCCATCCTCTGGGGCCAACGTCCTGACTTTC. This encodes CSSNSPSSGANVLTF. The full variable domain, with the rest looked up from reference TRBV5-1 and TRBJ2-6, is KAGVTQTPRYLIKTRGQQVTLSCSPISGHRSVSWYQQTPGQGLQFLFEYFSETQRNKGNFPGRFSGRQFSNSRSEMNVSTLELGDSALYLCSSNSPSSGANVLTFGAGSRLTVL.

The rearrangement uses TRBV20-1 and TRBJ2-7, with a possible D match to TRBD2 (6 bases). CDR3 length: 15 amino acids. Trimming stripped 0 bases from V and 2 bases from J, with 14 bases between. The germline V gene has CDR1 DFQATT and CDR2 SNEGSKA (reference sequence). CDR3 in amino acids: CSARDLGLATYEQYF. The DNA for the CDR3 is TGCAGTGCTAGAGATCTAGGGCTAGCGACCTACGAGCAGTACTTC.

This clonotype was counted at least ten times. The J gene is TRBJ1-1, the V gene TRBV5-6; D gene unclear. The CDR3 is 12 residues long. V dropped 9 bases and J dropped 3 bases, with 12 bases sitting between them. From germline, CDR1 is SGHDT and CDR2 YYEEEE. The CDR3 loop reads CATSLMDTEAFF. The CDR3 DNA reads as TGTGCCACCTCCCTCATGGACACTGAAGCTTTCTTT.

This clonotype was recorded a few times. The V gene is TRBV7-9, the J gene TRBJ2-1; D is perhaps TRBD2 (6 bases). The CDR3 extends over 16 amino acids. The germline V gene encodes CDR1 SEHNR and CDR2 FQNEAQ (reference sequence). Trimming pared 4 bases from V and 5 bases from J, leaving 18 bases between. The CDR3 DNA reads TGTGCCAGCAGCTCCCAAGCGGGCCAAAGAGACAATGAGCAGTTCTTC. It specifies CASSSQAGQRDNEQFF.

This clonotype has a count of ten or more. The chain links TRBV7-8 to TRBJ2-3; a weak D match, TRBD1 (6 bases). Germline V lookup: CDR1 SGHVS, CDR2 FQNEAQ. The V end was cut by 1 base, the J end by 0 bases, with 17 bases between. The CDR3 consists of 18 residues. This CDR3 reads CASSLDRSTGSSTDTQYF. The CDR3 region has the DNA TGTGCCAGCAGCTTAGACAGGTCGACAGGAAGTAGCACAGATACGCAGTATTTT.

The genes are TRBV6-6 and TRBJ2-7; 12 positions match TRBD1. The CDR3 extends over 15 amino acids. The germline V gene has CDR1 MNHNY and CDR2 SVGAGI (reference sequence). After removal of 4 bases from V and 5 bases from J, the junction contained 6 bases not matched to a gene. CDR3 sequence: CASSLPGQGAHEQYF. For the CDR3, the DNA is TGTGCCAGCAGTTTACCGGGACAGGGGGCCCACGAGCAGTACTTC.

For this clonotype: The CDR3 end shows no conserved phenylalanine or tryptophan, and so a read error is likely. The chain combines TRBV6-1 with TRBJ2-1; D remains ambiguous. The CDR3 loop spans 14 amino acids. The germline V gene has CDR1 MNHNS and CDR2 SASEGT. Here the CDR3 reads CASTERPSYNEQFL. Here the CDR3 DNA reads TGTGCCAGCACTGAACGGCCCTCCTACAATGAGCAGTTCCTC.

This clonotype has ten or more counts. The gene calls are TRBV7-9 and TRBJ2-3; TRBD2 agrees at 12 bases. This CDR3 is built from 17 residues. V gave up 5 bases and J gave up 2 bases; unmatched junction bases: 8. Looked up from germline, CDR1 is SEHNR and CDR2 is FQNEAQ (reference sequence). The CDR3 spells CASSPQLAGGPTDTQYF. The CDR3 coding sequence is TGTGCCAGCAGCCCCCAGCTAGCGGGAGGGCCCACAGATACGCAGTATTTT.

This clonotype was picked up a small number of times. Here the CDR3 DNA reads TGCGCCAGCAGCCAAGACCACGGCTCCTACGAGCAGTACTTC. This translates into CASSQDHGSYEQYF. The chain employs TRBV4-3 and TRBJ2-7; D unresolved. The CDR3 length is 14 residues. Germline values: CDR1 LGHNA, CDR2 YSLEER. The V end lost 0 bases, the J end lost 0 bases, and 6 bases lay between the germline ends.

This clonotype was counted many times. The J gene is TRBJ2-4, the V gene TRBV7-9; TRBD1 aligns across 11 bases. Germline trimming cut 1 base from V and 9 bases from J; bases unmatched to any gene: 5. CDR1 and CDR2 from the germline V gene are SEHNR and FQNEAQ (reference sequence). The length of the CDR3 is 15 residues. The CDR3 loop reads CASSLGTGGGGIQYF. CDR3 sequence (DNA): TGTGCCAGCAGCTTAGGGACAGGGGGCGGCGGCATTCAGTACTTC. The whole variable domain, filled in from reference TRBV7-9 and TRBJ2-4, reads DTGVSQNPRHKITKRGQNVTFRCDPISEHNRLYWYRQTLGQGPEFLTYFQNEAQLEKSRLLSDRFSAERPKGSFSTLEIQRTEQGDSAMYLCASSLGTGGGGIQYFGAGTRLSVL.

This clonotype was observed at least ten times. The rearrangement joins TRBV20-1 to TRBJ2-7; tentatively, D is TRBD1 (6 bases). The germline CDR1 and CDR2 sequences are DFQATT and SNEGSKA (reference sequence). Trimming cost V 4 bases and J 1 base, with 8 bases left between them. The CDR3 loop spans 12 amino acids. The CDR3 DNA sequence: TGCAGTGCTACGGACAGATCCTACGAGCAGTACTTC. Its translation is CSATDRSYEQYF.